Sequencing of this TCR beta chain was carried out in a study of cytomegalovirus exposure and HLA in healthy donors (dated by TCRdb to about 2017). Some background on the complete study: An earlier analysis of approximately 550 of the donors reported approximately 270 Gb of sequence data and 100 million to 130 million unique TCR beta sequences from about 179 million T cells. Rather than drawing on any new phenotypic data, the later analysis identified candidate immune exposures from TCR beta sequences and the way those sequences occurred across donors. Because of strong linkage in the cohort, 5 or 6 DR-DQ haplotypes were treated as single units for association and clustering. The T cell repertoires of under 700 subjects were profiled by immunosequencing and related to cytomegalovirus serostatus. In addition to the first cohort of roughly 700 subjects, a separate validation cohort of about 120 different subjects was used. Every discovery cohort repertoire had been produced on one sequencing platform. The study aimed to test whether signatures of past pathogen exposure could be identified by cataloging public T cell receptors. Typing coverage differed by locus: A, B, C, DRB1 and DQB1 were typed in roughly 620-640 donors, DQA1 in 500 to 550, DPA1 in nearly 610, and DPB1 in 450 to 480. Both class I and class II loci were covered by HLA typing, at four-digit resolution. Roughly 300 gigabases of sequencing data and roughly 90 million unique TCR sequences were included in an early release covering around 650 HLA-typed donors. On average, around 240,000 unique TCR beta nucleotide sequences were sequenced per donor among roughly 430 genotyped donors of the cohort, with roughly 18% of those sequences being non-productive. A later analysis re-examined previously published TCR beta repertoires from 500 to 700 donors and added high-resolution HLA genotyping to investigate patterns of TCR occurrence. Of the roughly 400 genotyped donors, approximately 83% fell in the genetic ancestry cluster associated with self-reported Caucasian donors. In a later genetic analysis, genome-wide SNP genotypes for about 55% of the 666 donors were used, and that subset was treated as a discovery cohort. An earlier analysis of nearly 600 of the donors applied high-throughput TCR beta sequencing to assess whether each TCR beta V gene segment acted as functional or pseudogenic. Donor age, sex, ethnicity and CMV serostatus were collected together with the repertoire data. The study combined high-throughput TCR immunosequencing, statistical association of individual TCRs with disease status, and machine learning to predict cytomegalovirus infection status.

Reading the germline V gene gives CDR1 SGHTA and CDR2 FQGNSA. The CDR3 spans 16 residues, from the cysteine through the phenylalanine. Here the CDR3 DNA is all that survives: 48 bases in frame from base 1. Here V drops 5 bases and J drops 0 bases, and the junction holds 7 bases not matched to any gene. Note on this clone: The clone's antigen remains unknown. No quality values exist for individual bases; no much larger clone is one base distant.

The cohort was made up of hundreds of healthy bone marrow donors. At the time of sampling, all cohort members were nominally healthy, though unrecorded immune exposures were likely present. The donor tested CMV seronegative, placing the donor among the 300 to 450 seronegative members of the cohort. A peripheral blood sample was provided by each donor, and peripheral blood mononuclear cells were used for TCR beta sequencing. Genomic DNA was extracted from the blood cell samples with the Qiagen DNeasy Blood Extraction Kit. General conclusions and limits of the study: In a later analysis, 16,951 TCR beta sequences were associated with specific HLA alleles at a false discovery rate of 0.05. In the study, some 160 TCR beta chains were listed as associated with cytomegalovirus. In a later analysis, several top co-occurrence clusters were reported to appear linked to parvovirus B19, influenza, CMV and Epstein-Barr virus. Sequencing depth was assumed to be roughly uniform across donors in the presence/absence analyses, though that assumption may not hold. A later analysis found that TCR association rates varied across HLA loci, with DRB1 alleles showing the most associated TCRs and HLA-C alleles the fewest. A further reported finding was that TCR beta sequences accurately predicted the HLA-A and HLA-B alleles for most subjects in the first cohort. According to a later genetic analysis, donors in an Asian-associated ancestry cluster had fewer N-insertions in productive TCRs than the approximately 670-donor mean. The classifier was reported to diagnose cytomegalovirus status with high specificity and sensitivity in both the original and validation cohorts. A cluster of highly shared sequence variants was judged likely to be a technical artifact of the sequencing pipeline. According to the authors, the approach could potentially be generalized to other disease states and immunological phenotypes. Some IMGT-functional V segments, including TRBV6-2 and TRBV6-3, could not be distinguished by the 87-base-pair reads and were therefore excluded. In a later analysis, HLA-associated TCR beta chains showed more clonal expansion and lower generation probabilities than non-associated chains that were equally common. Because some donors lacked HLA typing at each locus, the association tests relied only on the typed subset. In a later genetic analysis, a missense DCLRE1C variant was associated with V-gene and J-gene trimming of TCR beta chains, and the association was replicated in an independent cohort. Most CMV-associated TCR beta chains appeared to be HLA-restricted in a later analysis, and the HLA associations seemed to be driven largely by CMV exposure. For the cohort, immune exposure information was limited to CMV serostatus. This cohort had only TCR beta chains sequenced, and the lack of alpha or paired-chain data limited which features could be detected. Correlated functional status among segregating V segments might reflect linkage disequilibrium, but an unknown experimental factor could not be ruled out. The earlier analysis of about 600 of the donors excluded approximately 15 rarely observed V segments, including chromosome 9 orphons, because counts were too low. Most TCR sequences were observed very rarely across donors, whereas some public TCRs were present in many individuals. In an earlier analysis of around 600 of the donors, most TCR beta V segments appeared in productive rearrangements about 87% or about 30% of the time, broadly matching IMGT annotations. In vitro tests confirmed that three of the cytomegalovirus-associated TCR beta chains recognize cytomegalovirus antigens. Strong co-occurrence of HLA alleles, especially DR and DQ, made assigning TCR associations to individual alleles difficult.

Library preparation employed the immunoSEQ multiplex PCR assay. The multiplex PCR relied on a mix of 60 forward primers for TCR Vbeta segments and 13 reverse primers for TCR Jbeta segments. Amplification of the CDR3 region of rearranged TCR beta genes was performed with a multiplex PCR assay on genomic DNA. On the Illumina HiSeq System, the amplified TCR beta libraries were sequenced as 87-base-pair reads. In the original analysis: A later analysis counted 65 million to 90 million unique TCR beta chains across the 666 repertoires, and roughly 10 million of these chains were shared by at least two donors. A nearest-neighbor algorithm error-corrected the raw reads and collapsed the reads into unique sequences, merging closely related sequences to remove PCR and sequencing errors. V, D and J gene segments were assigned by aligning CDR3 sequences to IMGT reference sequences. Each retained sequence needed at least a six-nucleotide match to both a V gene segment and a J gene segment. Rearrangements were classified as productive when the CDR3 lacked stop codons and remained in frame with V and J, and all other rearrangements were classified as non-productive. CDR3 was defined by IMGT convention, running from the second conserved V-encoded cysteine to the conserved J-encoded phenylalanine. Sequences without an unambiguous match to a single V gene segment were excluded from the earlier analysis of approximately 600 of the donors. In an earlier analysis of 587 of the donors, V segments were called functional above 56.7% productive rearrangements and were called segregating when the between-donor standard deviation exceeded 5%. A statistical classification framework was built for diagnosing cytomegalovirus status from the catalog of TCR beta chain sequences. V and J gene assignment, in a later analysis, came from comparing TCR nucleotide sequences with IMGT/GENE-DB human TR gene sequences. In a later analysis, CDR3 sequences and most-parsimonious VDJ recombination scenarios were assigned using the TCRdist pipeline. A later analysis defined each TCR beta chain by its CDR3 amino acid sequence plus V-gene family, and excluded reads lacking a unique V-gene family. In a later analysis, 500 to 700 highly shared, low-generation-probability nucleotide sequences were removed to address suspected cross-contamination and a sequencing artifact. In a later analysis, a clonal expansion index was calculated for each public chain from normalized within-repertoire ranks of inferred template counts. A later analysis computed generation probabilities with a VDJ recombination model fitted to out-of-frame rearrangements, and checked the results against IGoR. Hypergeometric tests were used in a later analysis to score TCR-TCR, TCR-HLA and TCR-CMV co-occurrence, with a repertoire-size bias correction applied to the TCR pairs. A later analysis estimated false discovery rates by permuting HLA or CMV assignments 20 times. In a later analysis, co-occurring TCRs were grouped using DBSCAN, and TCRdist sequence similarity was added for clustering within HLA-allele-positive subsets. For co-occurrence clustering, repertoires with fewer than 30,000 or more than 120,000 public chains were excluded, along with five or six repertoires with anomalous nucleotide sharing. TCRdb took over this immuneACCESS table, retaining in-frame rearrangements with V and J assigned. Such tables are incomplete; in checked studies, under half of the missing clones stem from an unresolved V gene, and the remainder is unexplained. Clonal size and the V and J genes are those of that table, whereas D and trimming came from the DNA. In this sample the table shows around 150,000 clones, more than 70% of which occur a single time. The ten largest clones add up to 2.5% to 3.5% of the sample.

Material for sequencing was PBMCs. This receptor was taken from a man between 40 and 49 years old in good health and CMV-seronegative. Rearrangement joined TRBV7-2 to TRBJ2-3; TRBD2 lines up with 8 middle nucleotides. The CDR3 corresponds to CASSLRLAGSTDTQYF. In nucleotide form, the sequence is TGTGCCAGCAGCCTACGATTAGCGGGAAGCACAGATACGCAGTATTTT.